A single sample is the source of the 22 T cell receptor beta chains below, sequenced in a study of Tregs in tolerant kidney transplant recipients. Profiled with immunoSEQ multiplex PCR; TCRdb holds only in-frame clones, not every one. The sample yields fewer than 60,000 clones, about 90% seen once. Recipients received nonmyeloablative bone marrow transplants from related graft donors, with transient mixed chimerism. Sequencing used CD8+ T cells from blood (PBMCs), obtained 24 months after the transplant. These receptors were taken from a human patient who received a combined kidney and bone marrow transplant. The graft donor may have given rise to some T cells.

The chain links TRBV27 to TRBJ2-6; D gene ambiguous. The germline V and J ends were trimmed by 5 bases and 0 bases, with 8 bases remaining between them. The CDR3 length is 15 residues. Germline values: CDR1 MNHEY, CDR2 SMNVEV (reference sequence). The CDR3 sequence is CASSTWSSGANVLTF. As DNA, the CDR3 is TGTGCCAGCAGTACCTGGAGCTCTGGGGCCAACGTCCTGACTTTC.

V is TRBV9 and J is TRBJ2-7; D perhaps matches TRBD1 (6 bases). Trimming removed 3 bases from V and 2 bases from J, with 18 bases in between. This CDR3 has 16 residues. Germline V lookup: CDR1 SGDLS, CDR2 YYNGEE. CDR3 DNA sequence: TGTGCCAGCAGCGGAAGAAAAACAGGGTCCCCCTACGAGCAGTACTTC. Its translation: CASSGRKTGSPYEQYF. The full variable domain, rest sourced from reference TRBV9 and TRBJ2-7, is DSGVTQTPKHLITATGQRVTLRCSPRSGDLSVYWYQQSLDQGLQFLIQYYNGEERAKGNILERFSAQQFPDLHSELNLSSLELGDSALYFCASSGRKTGSPYEQYFGPGTRLTVT.

The table lists this clone with a few counts. The chain joins TRBV5-6 to TRBJ2-7; D is undetermined. Germline V gene lookup returns CDR1 SGHDT and CDR2 YYEEEE. The V end lost 3 bases, the J end lost 5 bases, and 12 bases lay between the germline ends. The CDR3 consists of 13 residues. CDR3 in amino acids: CASSYGVGHEQYF. The CDR3 DNA sequence: TGTGCCAGCAGCTATGGAGTGGGTCACGAGCAGTACTTC. The full variable domain, its missing parts supplied by reference TRBV5-6 and TRBJ2-7, is DAGVTQSPTHLIKTRGQQVTLRCSPKSGHDTVSWYQQALGQGPQFIFQYYEEEERQRGNFPDRFSGHQFPNYSSELNVNALLLGDSALYLCASSYGVGHEQYFGPGTRLTVT.

The V and J genes are TRBV4-3 and TRBJ2-7; possible D gene TRBD2, 6 bases. V was pared by 1 base and J by 0 bases, with 10 bases between. The CDR3 is made up of 15 amino acids. Germline assignment: CDR1 LGHNA and CDR2 YSLEER. CDR3 sequence (DNA): TGCGCCAGCAGCCAAGTTGTGACTAGCTCCTACGAGCAGTACTTC. Translation: CASSQVVTSSYEQYF.

The chain is built from TRBV5-6 and TRBJ2-7; 7 bases align to TRBD1. The V gene's germline CDR1 is SGHDT and CDR2 YYEEEE. This CDR3 is built from 13 residues. V dropped 2 bases and J dropped 3; count of bases not matched to a gene: 2. CDR3 sequence reads: CASSFRDSYEQYF. The CDR3 region has the DNA TGTGCCAGCAGCTTTAGGGACAGCTACGAGCAGTACTTC.

The chain is built from TRBV9 and TRBJ2-2, with a weak D call TRBD2 (5 bases). The V gene lost 4 bases and the J gene lost 7 bases, with 11 bases spanning the gap. This CDR3 is 13 amino acids long. From germline, CDR1 is SGDLS and CDR2 YYNGEE. The DNA for the CDR3 is TGTGCCAGCAGCTCCGGGGTTGGCGGGGAGCTGTTTTTT. Its translation is CASSSGVGGELFF.

The count of this clone is one. The chain uses TRBV5-8 and TRBJ1-2; D unresolved. The CDR3 covers 13 residues. Germline V gene data show CDR1 as SGHTS and CDR2 as YDEGEE. V gave up 1 base and J gave up 6 bases, with 10 bases separating them. The CDR3 DNA reads TGTGCCAGCAGCTTGCGGGGAAACCATGGCTACACCTTC. It codes for CASSLRGNHGYTF.

CDR3 sequence reads: CASSFAWGVGEKLFF. The CDR3, as DNA: TGTGCCAGCAGCTTTGCTTGGGGGGTGGGTGAAAAACTGTTTTTT. The chain employs TRBV7-6 and TRBJ1-4; D might be TRBD1 (5 bases). With 3 bases removed from V and 7 bases from J, the gap between germline ends came to 15 bases. CDR1 SGHVS and CDR2 FNYEAQ come from the germline V gene. This CDR3 region has 15 residues.

This chain uses TRBV7-9 with TRBJ2-3, with D perhaps TRBD1 (6 bases). CDR3 length: 13 residues. V was pared by 7 bases and J by 6 bases, with 14 bases between. Germline CDR1 is SEHNR and CDR2 is FQNEAQ (reference sequence). CDR3 DNA: TGTGCCAGCAACAGACAGGTGTCGGATACGCAGTATTTT. This codes for CASNRQVSDTQYF.

In DNA form, the CDR3 reads TGTGCCAGCAGCCAAGACGGGGCAGGGGCCTCCCATGGCTACACCTTC. This translates into CASSQDGAGASHGYTF. V and J are TRBV14 and TRBJ1-2, with TRBD1 as a possible D gene (6 bases). Germline CDR1 reads SGHDN; CDR2 reads FVKESK. CDR3 size: 16 residues. V lost 0 bases and J lost 6, with 17 bases in between.

The chain links TRBV4-2 to TRBJ2-5; TRBD2 agrees at 13 bases. Unmatched junction bases numbered 3, after V lost 0 bases and J lost 5 bases. The germline CDR1 and CDR2 sequences are LGHNA and YNFKEQ. The length of the CDR3 is 16 residues. This CDR3 is CASSQDLGLAGETQYF. The CDR3 region has the DNA TGTGCCAGCAGCCAAGATCTGGGACTAGCGGGGGAGACCCAGTACTTC.

In nucleotides, the CDR3 is TGTGCCAGCAGCTGGGGGACACCGGACGAGCAGTACTTC. It is translated as CASSWGTPDEQYF. The chain employs TRBV5-6 and TRBJ2-7; D is possibly TRBD1 (6 bases). V lost 3 bases and J lost 5, with 12 bases in between. The CDR3 is 13 residues long. Germline assignment: CDR1 SGHDT and CDR2 YYEEEE.

V and J are TRBV4-1 and TRBJ2-7, with 8 nucleotides matching TRBD2. There are 14 residues in the CDR3. From germline, CDR1 is MGHRA and CDR2 YSYEKL. V gave up 2 bases and J gave up 4 bases; unmatched junction bases: 4. The CDR3 region has the DNA TGCGCCAGCAGCCAAACTAGCGGTCTTTACGAGCAGTACTTC. Translating gives CASSQTSGLYEQYF.

This clone is medium-sized in the sample. The chain carries TRBV7-3 and TRBJ2-7; a possible D gene is TRBD2 (6 bases). The CDR3 is 13 residues long. Germline CDR1 SGHTA, CDR2 FQGTGA. V was clipped by 5 bases and J by 1 base, with 9 bases between them. In DNA, the CDR3 is TGTGCCAGCAGCGACGGACTATCCTACGAGCAGTACTTC. Protein sequence: CASSDGLSYEQYF.

The chain recombines TRBV7-9 with TRBJ1-5; D remains ambiguous. V was cut by 5 bases and J by 7 bases, with 12 bases left in between. Germline V gene sequence: CDR1 SEHNR, CDR2 FQNEAQ (reference sequence). The CDR3 length is 13 residues. The DNA for the CDR3 is TGTGCCAGCAGCCCAGAGGGAGGACAGCCCCAGCATTTT. The encoded protein is CASSPEGGQPQHF.

The rearrangement uses TRBV4-3 and TRBJ2-3; 7 positions agree with TRBD2. Germline trimming cut 0 bases from V and 7 bases from J; bases unmatched to any gene: 7. The V gene's germline CDR1 is LGHNA and CDR2 YSLEER. This CDR3 contains 15 residues. The CDR3 sequence: CASSQEVSGRYTQYF. The CDR3 DNA reads TGCGCCAGCAGCCAAGAGGTTAGCGGGCGTTATACGCAGTATTTT.

The chain couples TRBV19 to TRBJ2-5; TRBD2 might be the D (5 bases). V was shortened by 9 bases and J by 0 bases, with 11 bases between the two germline ends. The germline CDR1 and CDR2 sequences are LNHDA and SQIVND (reference sequence). The CDR3 has 13 residues. The CDR3 DNA is TGTGCCAGCAAAGGAGGACACCAAGAGACCCAGTACTTC. It translates to CASKGGHQETQYF.

The V and J genes are TRBV2 and TRBJ2-7; D is possibly TRBD2 (6 bases). CDR3 length equals 15 residues. Germline-derived CDR1 and CDR2 are SNHLY and FYNNEI. The V and J ends lost 4 bases and 6 bases respectively, with 19 bases between them. CDR3 sequence: CASSVGVGGPSEQYF. DNA of the CDR3: TGTGCCAGCAGTGTAGGGGTGGGGGGTCCCTCCGAGCAGTACTTC. The variable domain in full, with the rest retrieved from reference TRBV2 and TRBJ2-7, is EPEVTQTPSHQVTQMGQEVILRCVPISNHLYFYWYRQILGQKVEFLVSFYNNEISEKSEIFDDQFSVERPDGSNFTLKIRSTKLEDSAMYFCASSVGVGGPSEQYFGPGTRLTVT.

About this clone itself: One end of the junction does not line up with germline, which may come from a read error. The same CDR3 arises from other DNA sequences in this sample as well. Here the CDR3 DNA reads TGTGCCAGCAGCCTCTATAATTCCCCCCTCCACTTT. Amino acids: CASSLYNSPLHF. This chain uses TRBV27 with TRBJ1-6; no reliable D call. CDR1 and CDR2 from the germline V gene are MNHEY and SMNVEV (reference sequence). The CDR3 covers 12 residues.

The chain employs TRBV9 and TRBJ1-4, with 7 bases aligning to TRBD1. V gave up 3 bases and J gave up 3 bases; unmatched junction bases: 2. The CDR3 runs 14 residues. Germline loops: CDR1 SGDLS, CDR2 YYNGEE. The CDR3 loop reads CASSAGGANEKLFF. The CDR3, as DNA: TGTGCCAGCAGCGCAGGGGGTGCTAATGAAAAACTGTTTTTT.

The chain couples TRBV7-2 to TRBJ2-5; no clear D. Looked up from germline, CDR1 is SGHTA and CDR2 is FQGNSA. Deletions cut 3 bases from V and 11 bases from J, with 16 bases between. The CDR3 has 13 residues. DNA of the CDR3: TGTGCCAGCAGCTTCGGTAGTTCGCATGAGCAGTACTTC. Amino acids: CASSFGSSHEQYF. Together with reference TRBV7-2 and TRBJ2-5, the CDR3 gives the full variable domain: GAGVSQSPSNKVTEKGKDVELRCDPISGHTALYWYRQSLGQGLEFLIYFQGNSAPDKSGLPSDRFSAERTGGSVSTLTIQRTQQEDSAVYLCASSFGSSHEQYFGPGTRLLVL.

The chain joins TRBV4-1 to TRBJ2-7, with a tentative D call TRBD2 (5 bases). In germline, CDR1 is MGHRA, CDR2 YSYEKL. This CDR3 is 16 amino acids long. The germline V and J ends were trimmed by 1 base and 2 bases, with 15 bases remaining between them. Here the CDR3 reads CASSQAVMDGAYEQYF. CDR3 DNA: TGCGCCAGCAGCCAAGCAGTAATGGACGGGGCCTACGAGCAGTACTTC.